What follows is one TCR beta chain and its context. Authors' analysis steps: Estimates of nucleated cell counts were drawn from the amplification of reference gene primers. The data were produced by immunoSEQ multiplex PCR, yet TCRdb's version contains in-frame clones alone and is incomplete. V and J calls and clone size come straight from that table; D and trimming were deduced from the DNA. The table has 200,000 to 250,000 clones, approximately 91% seen once; the top ten hold less than 3.5%. This CDR3 is built from 16 residues. CDR1 is SGHAT and CDR2 is FQDESV in the germline V gene (reference sequence). The ends lost 4 bases at V and 2 bases at J; junction bases unmatched: 3. The data derive from a study of blood T cell repertoires in COVID-19. Turning to the study itself: Collection of acute and convalescent COVID-19 samples took place in the United States, Italy and Spain. The analysed material was cDNA or gDNA that came from T cells, B-cell-depleted T cells, or PBMCs.

The receptor was derived from a woman aged 55-70 years with acute or convalescent COVID-19. Sequenced sample: peripheral blood. The rearrangement joins TRBV11-1 to TRBJ2-3, with 13 bases matching TRBD2. The CDR3 nucleotides read TGTGCCAGCAGCTCGGGACTAGCGGGACACACAGATACGCAGTATTTT. Translation: CASSSGLAGHTDTQYF. The full variable domain, in which reference TRBV11-1 and TRBJ2-3 provide the parts outside the CDR3, is EAEVAQSPRYKITEKSQAVAFWCDPISGHATLYWYRQILGQGPELLVQFQDESVVDDSQLPKDRFSAERLKGVDSTLKIQPAELGDSAMYLCASSSGLAGHTDTQYFGPGTRLTVL.